The clone carrying this T cell receptor beta chain has more than one count but fewer than ten. Its cognate antigen is unknown. The CDR3 runs to 16 residues. V was cut by 6 bases and J by 1 base, with 18 bases left in between. CDR1 and CDR2 from the germline V gene are SGHRS and YFSETQ. This record comes from a study of T-cell memory formation after mild COVID-19. Overall study context: TCR clusters were largely donor specific.

TCRdb called the 5' RACE reads again in MiXCR, with one record for every CDR3 protein. The sample lists 110,000 or so distinct CDR3 sequences, roughly 20% occurring once. Study-wide points: Some responding clones appeared in pre-infection memory, suggesting cross-reactive memory joined.

Material: PBMCs or a T cell subset sorted from them (not recorded which). This TCR was recovered from a man between 18 and 35 years old who had mild COVID-19 (a few samples of this study predate the infection). Cell type and time point are not known. The rearrangement uses TRBV5-1 and TRBJ2-3, with D unclear. CDR3 DNA sequence: TGCGCCAGCACGGATCCCTTGCGAAGCCGCACAGATACGCAGTATTTT. Protein product: CASTDPLRSRTDTQYF.